This T cell receptor beta chain was captured by sequencing in a study of blood T cell repertoires in COVID-19. On the study more broadly: Samples taken during acute and convalescent COVID-19 were collected in the United States, Italy and Spain.

The germline gives CDR1 MNHEY, CDR2 SVGAGI. V was shortened by 10 bases and J by 8 bases, with 17 bases between the two germline ends. The CDR3 consists of 12 residues. Profiling relied on immunoSEQ multiplex PCR, and the TCRdb table lists in-frame clones only, not all of them. Of tens of thousands of clones detected, around 91% appear once; the ten largest clones hold 12%. This clone came up once. The specimen was peripheral blood. The origin of this receptor is an older man with active or convalescent COVID-19. The chain combines TRBV6-5 with TRBJ1-1, with a tentative D call TRBD1 (5 bases). CDR3 region: CATRDSQKEAFF. The CDR3 DNA follows: TGTGCCACCAGGGACTCCCAAAAGGAAGCTTTCTTT.